This T cell receptor beta chain was identified during a study of cytomegalovirus exposure and HLA in healthy donors. J lost 9 bases, V lost 1 base, and 7 bases had no gene match. Germline V lookup: CDR1 SGHDT, CDR2 YYEEEE. CDR3 length: 14 residues. Each of the donors was a healthy bone marrow donor. The PCR used 60 Vbeta and 13 Jbeta primers. Repertoires were generated with immunoSEQ multiplex PCR, while TCRdb's copy carries only in-frame clones and drops some. The sample includes 90,000 to 130,000 clones, around three quarters of them seen just once. Sequencing input: PBMCs. The sequence was collected from a woman in her 30s in good health and CMV-seronegative. The chain employs TRBV5-6 and TRBJ2-3; 8 bases are shared with TRBD2. This CDR3 is CASSLLVAGQTQYF. In DNA, the CDR3 is TGTGCCAGCAGCTTGTTGGTAGCGGGGCAAACGCAGTATTTT.